Following are 5 T cell receptor beta chains from one sample sequenced in a study of cytomegalovirus exposure and HLA in healthy donors. The primer mix had 60 Vbeta and 13 Jbeta primers. The assay was immunoSEQ multiplex PCR, and TCRdb's table has in-frame clones only and misses some. The data show some 110,000 clones, under 80% seen once. Sequences were obtained from PBMCs. All receptors come from a woman in her fifties or sixties in good health and CMV-seropositive.

The V and J genes are TRBV4-2 and TRBJ2-2, with TRBD2 matching 8 bases. With 1 base clipped from V and 4 bases from J, the junction kept 5 bases outside the gene matches. CDR3 length equals 16 residues. Germline V gives CDR1 LGHNA, CDR2 YNFKEQ. The CDR3 here is CASSQVSGGGTGELFF. DNA for the CDR3: TGTGCCAGCAGCCAAGTGAGCGGGGGCGGCACCGGGGAGCTGTTTTTT.

The V and J genes are TRBV30 and TRBJ1-2; D not resolved. V gave up 2 bases and J gave up 2 bases, with 9 bases separating them. Germline V gene data show CDR1 as GTSNPN and CDR2 as SVGIG (reference sequence). This CDR3 contains 13 residues. The CDR3 spells CAWSSSTNYGYTF. The CDR3 DNA reads TGTGCCTGGAGTTCTAGTACCAACTATGGCTACACCTTC.

CDR3 DNA: TGTGCCAGCACCCCATCGAACACTGAAGCTTTCTTT. This translates into CASTPSNTEAFF. V and J are TRBV6-6 and TRBJ1-1; no clear D gene. The CDR3 extends over 12 amino acids. CDR1 is MNHNY and CDR2 is SVGAGI in the germline V gene (reference sequence). V lost 7 bases to trimming and J lost 1 base, with 7 bases between them.

A word on this clone: At one of its ends the junction is not consistent with the germline gene, which may arise from a read error. This rearrangement joins TRBV7-9 to TRBJ1-4; maybe TRBD1 (6 bases). The CDR3 has 13 residues. The germline V gene encodes CDR1 SEHNR and CDR2 FQNEAQ (reference sequence). CDR3 DNA sequence: TGTTCCAGCAGCTTCACAGGGAATGAAAAACTGTTTTTT. It yields the protein CSSSFTGNEKLFF.

CDR3 nucleotides: TGTGCCAGCAGCGTGTATAGCGGGGAGGTGGCTGGAAACACCATATATTTT. Translation gives CASSVYSGEVAGNTIYF. This chain uses TRBV9 with TRBJ1-3, with D unresolved. Between the trimmed V and J ends, which lost 2 bases and 2 bases, there was a span of 17 bases. CDR1 and CDR2 from the germline V gene are SGDLS and YYNGEE. CDR3 length equals 17 residues.